The next 10 T cell receptor beta chains were all read from a single sample in a study of T cells in Graves' hyperthyroidism and ophthalmopathy. Amplification of TCR beta CDR3 regions was performed using RNA transcripts as template. A first-round RT-PCR of the TCR CDR3 used the HTBI primer set. One entry per CDR3 protein, called by TCRdb with MiXCR from the multiplex PCR reads. The table has under 300,000 distinct CDR3 sequences, approximately 23% seen once. The sequenced sample was blood. Receptors were obtained from a young man with Graves' ophthalmopathy.

This clonotype was recorded many times. The V gene is TRBV6-2 or TRBV6-3, the J gene TRBJ2-7; 13 nucleotides match TRBD2. This CDR3 contains 15 residues. Germline lookup yields CDR1 MNHEY and CDR2 SVGEGT. V dropped 0 bases and J dropped 6; count of bases not matched to a gene: 2. This CDR3 is CASSYSRTSGSEQYF. CDR3 coding DNA: TGTGCCAGCAGTTACTCGAGGACTAGCGGGAGCGAGCAGTACTTC.

V and J are TRBV11-3 and TRBJ2-1; D gene unclear. Trimming cost V 5 bases and J 5 bases, with 10 bases left between them. Looked up from germline, CDR1 is SGHNT and CDR2 is YENEEA. The CDR3 totals 13 residues. CDR3 coding DNA: TGTGCCAGCAGCCGATCGCCAGACAATGAGCAGTTCTTC. Translation gives CASSRSPDNEQFF.

This clonotype was detected ten times or more. This chain links TRBV28 with TRBJ2-7; 9 bases agree with TRBD1. Germline V gene lookup returns CDR1 MDHEN and CDR2 SYDVKM. The trim removed 0 bases at V and 7 bases at J, leaving 10 bases unmatched. The CDR3 length is 16 residues. CDR3 in amino acids: CASSLWYGTGREEQYF. CDR3 nucleotide sequence: TGTGCCAGCAGTTTATGGTATGGGACAGGGCGGGAGGAGCAGTACTTC. The full variable domain, completed using reference TRBV28 and TRBJ2-7, is DVKVTQSSRYLVKRTGEKVFLECVQDMDHENMFWYRQDPGLGLRLIYFSYDVKMKEKGDIPEGYSVSREKKERFSLILESASTNQTSMYLCASSLWYGTGREEQYFGPGTRLTVT.

This clonotype was seen repeatedly, ten times or more. The rearrangement joins TRBV28 to TRBJ2-1, with 7 bases fitting TRBD1. The V gene's germline CDR1 is MDHEN and CDR2 SYDVKM. This CDR3 contains 16 residues. J gave up 0 bases and V 5 bases, and 7 bases lay outside the gene matches. CDR3 coding DNA: TGTGCCAGCAGTCCGAAGACAGGGAGCTCCTACAATGAGCAGTTCTTC. This sequence encodes CASSPKTGSSYNEQFF.

V is TRBV7-2 and J is TRBJ2-5; no definite D call. CDR1 is SGHTA, CDR2 FQGNSA, per germline. There are 14 residues in the CDR3. V dropped 1 base and J dropped 4 bases, with 10 bases sitting between them. Here the CDR3 reads CASSLGRRPETQYF. The CDR3 DNA follows: TGTGCCAGCAGCTTAGGCCGCAGACCAGAGACCCAGTACTTC.

With respect to this clonotype: An end of the junction does not agree with germline; a read error may underlie this. This sequence joins TRBV24-1 and TRBJ2-1; 10 nucleotides match TRBD2. Germline V lookup: CDR1 KGHDR, CDR2 SFDVKD. The CDR3 is 17 residues long. As DNA, the CDR3 is TGTGTCACCAGTGACCGGGGGACTAGCGCGGGTGGTAATGAGCAGTTCTTC. Amino acid sequence: CVTSDRGTSAGGNEQFF.

Note on this clonotype: At one boundary the junction diverges from the germline segment, which might be a read error. This rearrangement joins TRBV5-1 to TRBJ2-4; TRBD2 might be the D (6 bases). The V gene's germline CDR1 is SGHRS and CDR2 YFSETQ. This CDR3 is 13 amino acids long. Here the CDR3 DNA reads TGTGCCAGCGCCCCCCGCGGGGTCCACATTCAGTACTTC. It yields the protein CASAPRGVHIQYF.

This clonotype was counted many times. J is TRBJ2-7 and V is TRBV27; D is unclear. From germline, CDR1 is MNHEY and CDR2 SMNVEV (reference sequence). V lost 4 bases and J lost 0, with 4 bases in between. The CDR3 length is 12 residues. CDR3 sequence reads: CASSSLSYEQYF. In DNA form, the CDR3 reads TGTGCCAGCAGTTCCCTCTCCTACGAGCAGTACTTC.

The genes are TRBV9 and TRBJ2-2; tentative D call: TRBD2 (6 bases). Trimming took 3 bases from V and 0 from J, leaving 9 bases between them. The CDR3 is 15 residues long. Germline V gives CDR1 SGDLS, CDR2 YYNGEE. The CDR3 DNA sequence: TGTGCCAGCAGCGCGGGACTTGCGAACACCGGGGAGCTGTTTTTT. Its translation: CASSAGLANTGELFF.

This chain links TRBV4-1 with TRBJ1-6; no definite D call. The V gene's germline CDR1 is MGHRA and CDR2 YSYEKL. Trimming took 0 bases from V and 0 from J, leaving 6 bases between them. The CDR3 consists of 16 residues. The CDR3 spells CASSQEGYSYNSPLHF. The CDR3 DNA sequence: TGCGCCAGCAGCCAAGAGGGCTACTCCTATAATTCACCCCTCCACTTT.